The entry that follows covers one TCR beta chain sequence. The antigen is not known. These data originate in a study of identical twins. Study conclusions and caveats: Not following the same donors, the study drew its conclusions from cross-sectional statistical analysis. Surplus twin overlap in beta out-of-frame sequences was less pronounced.

Among all donors, each was a healthy Caucasian. Each CDR3 protein is one row after TCRdb ran MiXCR on the 5' RACE reads. The sample lists 1.5 million or so distinct CDR3 sequences, about 32% occurring once. The material sequenced was cord blood. This TCR was recovered from a newborn girl in good health.

The DNA for the CDR3 is TGTGCCAGCAGCGTAGTCTCGCAAGAGACCCAGTACTTC. Its translation is CASSVVSQETQYF. The genes are TRBV9 and TRBJ2-5; the D is unclear. V shed 0 bases and J shed 2 bases, with 5 bases lying between them. The germline CDR1 and CDR2 sequences are SGDLS and YYNGEE. The CDR3 has 13 amino acids.